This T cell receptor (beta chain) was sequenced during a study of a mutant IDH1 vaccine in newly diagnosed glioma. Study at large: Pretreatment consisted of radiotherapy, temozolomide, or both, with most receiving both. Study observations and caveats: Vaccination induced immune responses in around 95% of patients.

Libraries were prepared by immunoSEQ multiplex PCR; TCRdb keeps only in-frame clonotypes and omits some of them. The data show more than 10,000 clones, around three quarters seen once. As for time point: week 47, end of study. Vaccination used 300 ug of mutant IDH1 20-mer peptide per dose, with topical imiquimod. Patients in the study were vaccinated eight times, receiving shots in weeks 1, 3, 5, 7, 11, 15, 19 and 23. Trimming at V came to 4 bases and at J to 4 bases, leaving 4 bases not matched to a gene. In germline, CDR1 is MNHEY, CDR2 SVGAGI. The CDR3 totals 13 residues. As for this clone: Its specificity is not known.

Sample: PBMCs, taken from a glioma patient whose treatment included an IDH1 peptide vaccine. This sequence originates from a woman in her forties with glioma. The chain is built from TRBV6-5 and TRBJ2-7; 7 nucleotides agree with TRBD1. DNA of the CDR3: TGTGCCAGCAGTTCCCTACAGGGGTACGAGCAGTACTTC. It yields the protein CASSSLQGYEQYF.